Below, 16 T cell receptor beta chains from the same sample are listed, as sequenced in a study of CD8 T cells in ankylosing spondylitis. Study-level results: A motif in TCR beta, a set of seven to nine highly homologous variants, appeared characteristic of ankylosing spondylitis blood.

These TCRs' antigens remain unknown. TCRdb recomputed calls from the 5' RACE reads with MiXCR, one row per CDR3 protein. The sample yields about 800,000 distinct CDR3 sequences, 10% to 15% seen once. The sequencing sample was made of blood, either unsorted or a sorted T cell fraction (not recorded which). The source is a male donor with ankylosing spondylitis.

This clonotype has a handful of counts. This chain connects TRBV24-1 to TRBJ2-1; D call uncertain. V was clipped by 4 bases and J by 0 bases, with 18 bases between them. The CDR3 runs 18 residues. The V gene's germline CDR1 is KGHDR and CDR2 SFDVKD. CDR3 coding DNA: TGTGCCACCAGTGACACACGCGGCCAGTTGAGCTCCTACAATGAGCAGTTCTTC. Amino acids: CATSDTRGQLSSYNEQFF.

This clonotype was counted between two and nine times. The V gene is TRBV20-1, the J gene TRBJ2-3; TRBD2 aligns across 8 bases. Germline CDR1 reads DFQATT; CDR2 reads SNEGSKA (reference sequence). J lost 5 bases, V lost 5 bases, and 9 bases had no gene match. This CDR3 region has 14 residues. CDR3 in DNA: TGCAGTGCTGGAAAGACTAGCGCGCAAGATACGCAGTATTTT. This translates into CSAGKTSAQDTQYF.

The rearrangement joins TRBV11-2 to TRBJ2-3; 10 positions match TRBD2. V lost 5 bases and J lost 2; bases outside the gene matches: 13. This CDR3 spans 18 amino acids. Germline CDR1 SGHAT, CDR2 FQNNGV. The DNA of the CDR3 is TGTGCCAGCAGCCTCCTGCTGGTAGCGGGGGGCCTCACAGATACGCAGTATTTT. This translates into CASSLLLVAGGLTDTQYF.

DNA for the CDR3: TGTGCCAGCAGCGTTACCACCGGGACCGAGGAGACCCAGTACTTC. Its protein is CASSVTTGTEETQYF. V gene TRBV9 combines with J gene TRBJ2-5, with D perhaps matching TRBD1 or TRBD2 (5 bases each). V gave up 2 bases and J gave up 5 bases, with 16 bases separating them. The CDR3 consists of 15 residues. The V gene's germline CDR1 is SGDLS and CDR2 YYNGEE.

V and J are TRBV15 and TRBJ2-1, with a possible D match to TRBD2 (6 bases). CDR1 LNHNV and CDR2 YYDKDF come from the germline V gene (reference sequence). Trimming took off 0 bases at V and 6 bases at J, with 12 bases between the two ends. The length of the CDR3 is 15 residues. The CDR3 DNA follows: TGTGCCACCAGCAGAGATGCACTAGCAGGCAATGAGCAGTTCTTC. This translates into CATSRDALAGNEQFF.

CDR3 bases: TGTGCCAGCGGGGGTCTAGCGCCATTTATAAACACCGGGGAGCTGTTTTTT. Translating it yields CASGGLAPFINTGELFF. The genes are TRBV28 and TRBJ2-2; tentative D call: TRBD2 (6 bases). The CDR3 spans 17 residues. Germline loops: CDR1 MDHEN, CDR2 SYDVKM. V was trimmed by 8 bases and J by 2 bases, leaving 21 bases between them.

There are a few counts of this clonotype. The chain uses TRBV21-1 and TRBJ2-7; the DNA was not compared with TRBD1, the D call given in the table. TRBV21-1 is flagged as a pseudogene. CDR3 length: 12 residues. CDR3 DNA sequence: TGTGCCAGCACAGGAGAGGGAGGACAGGGGAACTTC. It encodes CASTGEGGQGNF.

The chain links TRBV7-2 to TRBJ2-1; D is possibly TRBD2 (7 bases). CDR3 length: 16 amino acids. The V end lost 5 bases, the J end lost 9 bases, and 23 bases lay between the germline ends. CDR1 and CDR2 (germline): SGHTA, FQGNSA. The CDR3 region has the DNA TGTGCCAGCAGCCCCGCGGTTGGCGGGGGCTGGCGTGAGCAGTTCTTC. As protein: CASSPAVGGGWREQFF.

This clonotype was detected many times. The chain uses TRBV20-1 and TRBJ2-3; the match to TRBD2 covers 11 bases. Germline V gene data show CDR1 as DFQATT and CDR2 as SNEGSKA (reference sequence). Trimming at V came to 6 bases and at J to 1 base, leaving 3 bases not matched to a gene. The CDR3 loop spans 14 amino acids. The CDR3 region is CSARTSGRTDTQYF. CDR3 sequence (DNA): TGCAGTGCCAGGACTAGCGGGCGCACAGATACGCAGTATTTT.

The rearrangement links TRBV7-9 to TRBJ1-2; 7 bases fit TRBD1. The CDR3 extends over 15 amino acids. Trimming cost V 1 base and J 4 bases; bases outside gene matches: 6. Germline loops: CDR1 SEHNR, CDR2 FQNEAQ (reference sequence). CDR3 coding DNA: TGTGCCAGCAGCTTAGAGAGGGGGCGCACCTATGGCTACACCTTC. Residues: CASSLERGRTYGYTF.

This clonotype was detected ten times or more. V gene TRBV10-3 combines with J gene TRBJ2-5; 7 bases are a match to TRBD1. The trim removed 6 bases at V and 0 bases at J, leaving 4 bases unmatched. The germline gives CDR1 ENHRY, CDR2 SYGVKD. This CDR3 contains 14 residues. Written as DNA, the CDR3 is TGTGCCATCAGCGGCAGGGGGTACCAAGAGACCCAGTACTTC. Its protein product is CAISGRGYQETQYF.

This chain uses TRBV6-2 or TRBV6-3 with TRBJ2-1; 7 bases map to TRBD2. V was pared by 7 bases and J by 2 bases, with 5 bases of the junction left unmatched. Germline CDR1 MNHEY, CDR2 SVGEGT. The CDR3 spans 14 residues. The CDR3 region has the DNA TGTGCCAGCATCAGAGGGAGGGCCTACAATGAGCAGTTCTTC. Its translation is CASIRGRAYNEQFF.

V gene TRBV6-5 combines with J gene TRBJ2-2, with TRBD1 matching 9 bases. CDR3 length equals 16 residues. CDR1 is MNHEY and CDR2 is SVGAGI in the germline V gene. V dropped 1 base and J dropped 6; count of bases not matched to a gene: 6. The CDR3 here is CASSYWTGVAAGELFF. As DNA, the CDR3 is TGTGCCAGCAGTTACTGGACAGGGGTCGCGGCCGGGGAGCTGTTTTTT.

CDR3 nucleotides: TGCGCCAGCAGCCAGCGCGTGGGGTTGGACGGGGAGCTGTTTTTT. Amino acid sequence: CASSQRVGLDGELFF. The genes are TRBV4-1 and TRBJ2-2; D not certain. Trimming left V 3 bases short and J 7 bases short, with 15 bases between. The CDR3 is 15 amino acids. Germline V CDR1 and CDR2: MGHRA, YSYEKL.

This clonotype was counted at least ten times. This CDR3 reads CASSFGGRSYEQYF. CDR3 nucleotide sequence: TGTGCCAGCAGCTTCGGCGGGAGGTCATACGAGCAGTACTTC. The chain couples TRBV5-6 to TRBJ2-7, with 8 nucleotides matching TRBD2. Trimming removed 2 bases from V and 4 bases from J; junction bases left unmatched: 5. The CDR3 runs to 14 residues. Germline V CDR1 and CDR2: SGHDT, YYEEEE.

This clonotype occurred a few times. This rearrangement joins TRBV27 to TRBJ2-3; D is uncertain. From germline, CDR1 is MNHEY and CDR2 SMNVEV (reference sequence). V was pared by 10 bases and J by 1 base, with 15 bases between. The CDR3 totals 14 residues. The CDR3 reads CATRRADRTDTQYF. CDR3 DNA: TGTGCCACACGACGGGCGGACCGCACAGATACGCAGTATTTT.